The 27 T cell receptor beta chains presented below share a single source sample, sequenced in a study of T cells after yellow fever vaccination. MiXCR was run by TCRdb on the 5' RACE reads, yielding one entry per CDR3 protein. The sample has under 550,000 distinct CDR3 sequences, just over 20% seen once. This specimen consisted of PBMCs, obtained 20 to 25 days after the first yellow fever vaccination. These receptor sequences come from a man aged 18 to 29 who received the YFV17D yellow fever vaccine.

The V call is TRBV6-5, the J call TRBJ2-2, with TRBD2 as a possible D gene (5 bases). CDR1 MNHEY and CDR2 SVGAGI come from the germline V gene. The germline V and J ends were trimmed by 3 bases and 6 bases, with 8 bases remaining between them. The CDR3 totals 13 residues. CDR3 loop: CASSYWGAGELFF. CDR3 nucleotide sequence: TGTGCCAGCAGTTATTGGGGAGCCGGGGAGCTGTTTTTT.

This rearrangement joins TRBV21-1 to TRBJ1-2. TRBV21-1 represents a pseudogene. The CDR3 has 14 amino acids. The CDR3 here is CASSKGPRGYGYTF. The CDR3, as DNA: TGTGCCAGCAGCAAGGGACCTCGGGGCTATGGCTACACCTTC.

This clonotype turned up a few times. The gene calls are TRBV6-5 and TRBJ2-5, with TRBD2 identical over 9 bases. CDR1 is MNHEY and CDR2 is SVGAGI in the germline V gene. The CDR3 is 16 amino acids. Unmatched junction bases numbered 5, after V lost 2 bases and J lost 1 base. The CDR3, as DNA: TGTGCCAGCAGTTACGGGCGGGGGGGCCTCCAAGAGACCCAGTACTTC. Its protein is CASSYGRGGLQETQYF.

The CDR3 sequence is CASSAGNEKLFF. CDR3 sequence (DNA): TGCGCCAGCAGCGCAGGAAATGAAAAACTGTTTTTT. The chain employs TRBV5-1 and TRBJ1-4; D uncertain. V lost 4 bases to trimming and J lost 5 bases, with 6 bases between them. The germline CDR1 and CDR2 sequences are SGHRS and YFSETQ. The CDR3 sequence is 12 residues long.

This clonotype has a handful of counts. CDR3 sequence: CSAGGARGRRTGELFF. DNA for the CDR3: TGCAGTGCCGGGGGGGCCAGGGGGCGCCGGACCGGGGAGCTGTTTTTT. The J gene is TRBJ2-2, the V gene TRBV20-1, with D tentatively TRBD1 or TRBD2 (8 bases each). The CDR3 loop spans 16 amino acids. Germline CDR1 and CDR2: DFQATT and SNEGSKA (reference sequence). With 6 bases removed from V and 5 bases from J, the gap between germline ends came to 22 bases.

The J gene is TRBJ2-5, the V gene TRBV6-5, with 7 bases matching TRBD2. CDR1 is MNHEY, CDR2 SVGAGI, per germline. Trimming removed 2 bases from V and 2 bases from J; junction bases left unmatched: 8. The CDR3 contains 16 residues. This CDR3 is CASSYPGGEGQETQYF. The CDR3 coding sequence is TGTGCCAGCAGTTACCCAGGAGGGGAGGGTCAAGAGACCCAGTACTTC.

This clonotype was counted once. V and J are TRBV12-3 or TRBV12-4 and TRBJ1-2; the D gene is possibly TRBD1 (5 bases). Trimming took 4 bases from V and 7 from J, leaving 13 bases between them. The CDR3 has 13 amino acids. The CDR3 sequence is CASSSLRQSGYTF. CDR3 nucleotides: TGTGCCAGCAGTTCACTACGACAGAGTGGCTACACCTTC.

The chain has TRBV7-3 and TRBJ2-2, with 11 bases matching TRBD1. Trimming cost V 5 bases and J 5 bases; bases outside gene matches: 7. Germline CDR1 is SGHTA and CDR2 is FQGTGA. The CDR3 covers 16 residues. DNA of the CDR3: TGTGCCAGCAGCAACAGGACAGGGGGCTGGACCGGGGAGCTGTTTTTT. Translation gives CASSNRTGGWTGELFF.

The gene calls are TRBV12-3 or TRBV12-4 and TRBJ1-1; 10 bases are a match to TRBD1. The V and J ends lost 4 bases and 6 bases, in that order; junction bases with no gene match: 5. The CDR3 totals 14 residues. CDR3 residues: CASSSRQGAPEAFF. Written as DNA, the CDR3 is TGTGCCAGCAGTTCTCGACAGGGGGCCCCTGAAGCTTTCTTT.

CDR3 region: CASRTGWGRDEQFF. The CDR3 DNA reads as TGTGCCAGCAGGACAGGGTGGGGGCGTGACGAGCAGTTCTTC. This rearrangement joins TRBV12-3 or TRBV12-4 to TRBJ2-1, with 7 bases aligning to TRBD1. This CDR3 has 14 residues. Unmatched junction bases numbered 12, after V lost 6 bases and J lost 10 bases.

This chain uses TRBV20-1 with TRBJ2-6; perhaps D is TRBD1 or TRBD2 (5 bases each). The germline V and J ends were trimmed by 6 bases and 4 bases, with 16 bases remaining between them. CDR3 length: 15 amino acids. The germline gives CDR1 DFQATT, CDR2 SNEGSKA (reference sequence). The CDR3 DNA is TGCAGTGCCGACACCACAGGAGGAGGGGCCAACGTCCTGACTTTC. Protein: CSADTTGGGANVLTF.

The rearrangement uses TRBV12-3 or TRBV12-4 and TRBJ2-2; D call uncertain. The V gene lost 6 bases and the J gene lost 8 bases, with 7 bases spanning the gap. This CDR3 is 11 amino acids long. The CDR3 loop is CASREQGELFF. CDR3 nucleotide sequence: TGTGCCAGCAGAGAACAGGGGGAGCTGTTTTTT.

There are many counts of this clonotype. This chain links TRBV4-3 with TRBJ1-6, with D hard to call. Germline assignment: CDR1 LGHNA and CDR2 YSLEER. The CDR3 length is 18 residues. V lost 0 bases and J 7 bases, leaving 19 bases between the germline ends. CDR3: CASSQDGGATDLNSPLHF. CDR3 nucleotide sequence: TGCGCCAGCAGCCAAGATGGCGGCGCCACCGACTTAAATTCACCCCTCCACTTT.

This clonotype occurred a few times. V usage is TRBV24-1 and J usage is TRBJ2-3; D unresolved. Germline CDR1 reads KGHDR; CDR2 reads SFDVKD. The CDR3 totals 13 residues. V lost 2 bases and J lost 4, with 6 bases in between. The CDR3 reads CATSDSFADTQYF. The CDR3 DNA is TGTGCCACCAGTGATTCCTTCGCAGATACGCAGTATTTT.

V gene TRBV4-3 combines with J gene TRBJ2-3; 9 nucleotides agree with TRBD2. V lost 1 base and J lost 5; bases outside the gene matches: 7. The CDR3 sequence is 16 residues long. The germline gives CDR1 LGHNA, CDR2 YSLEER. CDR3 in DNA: TGCGCCAGCAGCCAAGTAGCGGGGGATCGTGGAGATACGCAGTATTTT. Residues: CASSQVAGDRGDTQYF.

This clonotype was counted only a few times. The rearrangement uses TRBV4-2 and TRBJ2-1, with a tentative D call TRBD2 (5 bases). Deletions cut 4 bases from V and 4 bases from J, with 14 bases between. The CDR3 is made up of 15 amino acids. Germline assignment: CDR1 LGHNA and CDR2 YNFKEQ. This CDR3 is CASSPGLGIYNEQFF. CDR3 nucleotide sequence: TGTGCCAGCAGCCCGGGATTGGGGATTTACAATGAGCAGTTCTTC.

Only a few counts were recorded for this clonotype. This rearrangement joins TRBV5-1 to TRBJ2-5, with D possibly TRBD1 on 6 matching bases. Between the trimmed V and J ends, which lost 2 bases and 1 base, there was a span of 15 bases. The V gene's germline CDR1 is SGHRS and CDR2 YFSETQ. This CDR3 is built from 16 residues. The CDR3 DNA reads TGCGCCAGCAGCTTCGGGCAGGGGCAGGTCCAAGAGACCCAGTACTTC. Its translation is CASSFGQGQVQETQYF.

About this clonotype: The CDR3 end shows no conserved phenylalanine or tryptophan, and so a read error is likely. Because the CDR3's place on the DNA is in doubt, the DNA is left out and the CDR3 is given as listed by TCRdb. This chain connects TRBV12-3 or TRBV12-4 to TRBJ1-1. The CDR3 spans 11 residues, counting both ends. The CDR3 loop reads CASSLGLKLYA.

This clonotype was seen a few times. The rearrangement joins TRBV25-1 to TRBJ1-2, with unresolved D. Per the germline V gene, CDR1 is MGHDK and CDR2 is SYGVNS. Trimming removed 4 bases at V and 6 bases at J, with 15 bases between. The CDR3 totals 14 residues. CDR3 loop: CASSVSVNRNGYTF. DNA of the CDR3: TGTGCCAGCAGTGTATCGGTCAATAGAAATGGCTACACCTTC.

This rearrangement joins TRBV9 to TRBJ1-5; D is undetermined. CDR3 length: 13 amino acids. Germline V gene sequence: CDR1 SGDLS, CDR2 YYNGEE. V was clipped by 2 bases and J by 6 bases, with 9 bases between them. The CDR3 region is CASSVGLAQPQHF. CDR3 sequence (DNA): TGTGCCAGCAGCGTCGGCCTGGCTCAGCCCCAGCATTTT.

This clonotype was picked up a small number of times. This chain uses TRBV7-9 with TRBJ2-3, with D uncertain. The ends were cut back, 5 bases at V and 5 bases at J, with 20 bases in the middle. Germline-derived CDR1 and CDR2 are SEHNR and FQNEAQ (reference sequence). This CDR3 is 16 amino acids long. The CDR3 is CASSLSRSLKEDTQYF. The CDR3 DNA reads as TGTGCCAGCAGCCTATCTAGGTCCCTCAAGGAAGATACGCAGTATTTT.

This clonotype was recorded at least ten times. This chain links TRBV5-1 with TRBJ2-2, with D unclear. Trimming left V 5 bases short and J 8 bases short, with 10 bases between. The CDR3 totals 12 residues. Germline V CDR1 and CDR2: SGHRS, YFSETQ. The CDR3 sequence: CASSLQSGELFF. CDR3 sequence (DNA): TGCGCCAGCAGTCTACAATCGGGGGAGCTGTTTTTT.

The CDR3 here is CSVDRTGAFTDTQYF. The CDR3 DNA is TGCAGCGTTGATCGGACAGGGGCCTTCACAGATACGCAGTATTTT. This sequence joins TRBV29-1 and TRBJ2-3, with TRBD1 matching 9 bases. The CDR3 runs 15 residues. V shed 3 bases and J 2 bases; nucleotides not matched to a gene: 6. In germline, CDR1 is SQVTM, CDR2 ANQGSEA.

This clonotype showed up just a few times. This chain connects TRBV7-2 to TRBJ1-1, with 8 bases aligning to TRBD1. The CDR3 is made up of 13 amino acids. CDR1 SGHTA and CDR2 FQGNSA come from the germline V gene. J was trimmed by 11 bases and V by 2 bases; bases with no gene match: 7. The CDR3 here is CASSLRQGPRAFF. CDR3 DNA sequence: TGTGCCAGCAGCTTAAGACAGGGGCCACGGGCTTTCTTT. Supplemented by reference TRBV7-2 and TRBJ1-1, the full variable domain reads GAGVSQSPSNKVTEKGKDVELRCDPISGHTALYWYRQSLGQGLEFLIYFQGNSAPDKSGLPSDRFSAERTGGSVSTLTIQRTQQEDSAVYLCASSLRQGPRAFFGQGTRLTVV.

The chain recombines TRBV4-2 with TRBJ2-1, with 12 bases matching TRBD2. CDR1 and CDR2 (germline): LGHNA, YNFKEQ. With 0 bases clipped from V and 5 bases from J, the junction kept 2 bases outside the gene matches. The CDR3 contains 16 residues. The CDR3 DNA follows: TGTGCCAGCAGCCAAGAACTAGCGGGGGGTAACAATGAGCAGTTCTTC. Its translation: CASSQELAGGNNEQFF.

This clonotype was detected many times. CDR3 DNA sequence: TGTGCCAGCAGCATAACGAACACTGAAGCTTTCTTT. Encoded protein: CASSITNTEAFF. The V call is TRBV7-2, the J call TRBJ1-1; no clear D. CDR1 is SGHTA and CDR2 is FQGNSA in the germline V gene. There are 12 residues in the CDR3. Trimming pared 5 bases from V and 1 base from J, leaving 5 bases between.

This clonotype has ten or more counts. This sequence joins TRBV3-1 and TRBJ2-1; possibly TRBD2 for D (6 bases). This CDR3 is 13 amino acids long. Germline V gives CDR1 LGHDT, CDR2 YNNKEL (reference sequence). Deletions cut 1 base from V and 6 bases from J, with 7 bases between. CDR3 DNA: TGTGCCAGCAGCCAAGCCGGGGGCAATGAGCAGTTCTTC. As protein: CASSQAGGNEQFF.